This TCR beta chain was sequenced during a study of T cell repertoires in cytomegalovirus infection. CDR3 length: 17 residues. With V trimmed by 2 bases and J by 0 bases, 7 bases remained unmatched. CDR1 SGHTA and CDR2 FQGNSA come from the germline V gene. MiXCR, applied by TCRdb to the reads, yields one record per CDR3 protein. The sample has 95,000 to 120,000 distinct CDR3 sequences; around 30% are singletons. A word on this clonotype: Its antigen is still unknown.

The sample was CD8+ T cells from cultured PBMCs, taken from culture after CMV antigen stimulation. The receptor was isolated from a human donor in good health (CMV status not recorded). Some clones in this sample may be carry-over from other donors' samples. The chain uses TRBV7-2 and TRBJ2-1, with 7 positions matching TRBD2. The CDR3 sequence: CASSLTGDYSSYNEQFF. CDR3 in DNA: TGTGCCAGCAGCTTAACGGGGGACTACAGCTCCTACAATGAGCAGTTCTTC.